The 25 T cell receptor beta chains in this list originate from one sample, sequenced in a study of response to subunit inactivated influenza vaccine. TCRdb redid the calling of the RT-PCR reads with MiXCR, one entry per CDR3 protein. The sample carries about 480,000 distinct CDR3 sequences, under 15% recorded once. The source material was PBMCs from blood, sampled more than 35 days after vaccination. These receptors were taken from a man aged 50 to 59 who received an inactivated influenza vaccine.

This clonotype was seen a few times. The chain is built from TRBV7-2 and TRBJ2-3, with a tentative D call TRBD2 (5 bases). V lost 5 bases and J lost 7, with 16 bases in between. The germline V gene has CDR1 SGHTA and CDR2 FQGNSA. The CDR3 is 14 residues long. In nucleotides, the CDR3 is TGTGCCAGCAGCCGTGAGGTACTAGTTTATACGCAGTATTTT. It encodes CASSREVLVYTQYF.

This clonotype was seen repeatedly, ten times or more. The chain is built from TRBV4-1 and TRBJ2-3; 9 bases map to TRBD2. The germline V gene has CDR1 MGHRA and CDR2 YSYEKL. CDR3 size: 14 residues. After removal of 4 bases from V and 4 bases from J, the junction contained 3 bases not matched to a gene. CDR3 bases: TGCGCCAGCAGCCTAGGACTAGCGCCAGATACGCAGTATTTT. As protein: CASSLGLAPDTQYF.

This clonotype has a handful of counts. The rearrangement joins TRBV4-2 to TRBJ2-3; D might be TRBD2 (6 bases). Germline V gives CDR1 LGHNA, CDR2 YNFKEQ. The V gene lost 2 bases and the J gene lost 1 base, with 16 bases spanning the gap. CDR3 length: 17 amino acids. CDR3 protein: CASSQLVRRGGTDTQYF. The CDR3 coding sequence is TGTGCCAGCAGCCAACTCGTAAGGAGGGGAGGCACAGATACGCAGTATTTT.

The sample holds a few counts of this clonotype. The gene calls are TRBV28 and TRBJ2-5; tentative D call: TRBD2 (6 bases). The CDR3 has 12 amino acids. From germline, CDR1 is MDHEN and CDR2 SYDVKM. The ends were cut back, 6 bases at V and 5 bases at J, with 10 bases in the middle. CDR3 sequence: CASRGGWETQYF. The CDR3 DNA sequence: TGTGCCAGCAGGGGGGGATGGGAGACCCAGTACTTC.

This clonotype was counted between two and nine times. The rearrangement links TRBV25-1 to TRBJ2-2; D gene ambiguous. The germline gives CDR1 MGHDK, CDR2 SYGVNS. Trimming left V 1 base short and J 4 bases short, with 7 bases between. This CDR3 spans 14 amino acids. The CDR3 coding sequence is TGTGCCAGCAGTGAATCGGGCACCACCGGGGAGCTGTTTTTT. Translating it yields CASSESGTTGELFF.

This clonotype showed up just a few times. This chain connects TRBV11-1 to TRBJ2-1, with 10 bases fitting TRBD2. The junction had 5 bases not matched to a gene; V was cut back by 5 bases and J by 1 base. The germline V gene has CDR1 SGHAT and CDR2 FQDESV (reference sequence). The CDR3 totals 16 residues. DNA for the CDR3: TGTGCCAGCAGCCCTAGGACTAGCGGTTCCTACAATGAGCAGTTCTTC. It codes for CASSPRTSGSYNEQFF.

This clonotype was recorded at least ten times. V is TRBV12-3 or TRBV12-4 and J is TRBJ2-1; 7 bases line up with TRBD2. This CDR3 has 12 amino acids. V lost 5 bases, J lost 7 bases, and 2 bases stayed unmatched. CDR3 sequence: CASSPSGNEQFF. The CDR3 DNA is TGTGCCAGCAGTCCTAGCGGTAATGAGCAGTTCTTC.

This clonotype occurred a few times. The gene calls are TRBV4-1 and TRBJ1-1, with a tentative D call TRBD1 (6 bases). V lost 1 base and J 3 bases, leaving 15 bases between the germline ends. Per the germline V gene, CDR1 is MGHRA and CDR2 is YSYEKL. The CDR3 runs to 16 residues. The CDR3 reads CASSQVPQGVYTEAFF. The CDR3 DNA follows: TGCGCCAGCAGCCAAGTTCCACAGGGAGTCTACACTGAAGCTTTCTTT.

With respect to this clonotype: One end of the junction is discordant with germline, which a read error may explain. The rearrangement links TRBV5-4 to TRBJ1-4; D ambiguous. The CDR3 loop spans 14 amino acids. Looked up from germline, CDR1 is SGHNT and CDR2 is YYREEE (reference sequence). The CDR3 coding sequence is TGTGCCAGGAGCCCTGGGCCGAATAATGAAAAACTGTTTTTC. Amino acids: CARSPGPNNEKLFF.

This clonotype has a count of ten or more. This chain connects TRBV5-1 to TRBJ2-7, with 8 bases lining up with TRBD1. The CDR3 loop spans 14 amino acids. Germline CDR1 is SGHRS and CDR2 is YFSETQ. Germline trimming cut 5 bases from V and 0 bases from J; bases unmatched to any gene: 4. CDR3 sequence reads: CASSPGQVSYEQYF. The CDR3 DNA follows: TGCGCCAGCAGTCCGGGACAGGTCTCCTACGAGCAGTACTTC.

This clonotype came up a few times. V is TRBV20-1 and J is TRBJ2-7; 10 bases are shared with TRBD1. This CDR3 has 14 residues. Per the germline V gene, CDR1 is DFQATT and CDR2 is SNEGSKA (reference sequence). After removal of 6 bases from V and 1 base from J, the junction contained 6 bases not matched to a gene. CDR3 region: CSAPGQGVSYEQYF. In DNA, the CDR3 is TGCAGTGCACCTGGACAGGGGGTTTCCTACGAGCAGTACTTC.

The chain carries TRBV4-3 and TRBJ2-1, with TRBD1 as a possible D gene (5 bases). This CDR3 region has 15 residues. Germline V gene sequence: CDR1 LGHNA, CDR2 YSLEER. V lost 0 bases, J lost 5 bases, and 11 bases lay in between. The CDR3 region has the DNA TGCGCCAGCAGCCAAGATCCAGGGTGGCACAATGAGCAGTTCTTC. It specifies CASSQDPGWHNEQFF.

This clonotype was picked up many times. The chain joins TRBV27 to TRBJ2-1; 11 nucleotides align to TRBD2. V gave up 8 bases and J gave up 5 bases; unmatched junction bases: 14. Germline V gene sequence: CDR1 MNHEY, CDR2 SMNVEV (reference sequence). The CDR3 extends over 17 amino acids. The CDR3 nucleotides read TGTGCCAGCGGCCAACTAGCGGGAGTAGGTAACGACAATGAGCAGTTCTTC. Its translation: CASGQLAGVGNDNEQFF.

At least ten counts were recorded for this clonotype. The J gene is TRBJ2-2, the V gene TRBV9; 10 nucleotides line up with TRBD2. CDR1 is SGDLS, CDR2 YYNGEE, per germline. The CDR3 length is 18 residues. With 4 bases clipped from V and 2 bases from J, the junction kept 11 bases outside the gene matches. CDR3 loop: CASSTSLGLAANTGELFF. The CDR3 DNA reads as TGTGCCAGCAGCACAAGCCTCGGACTAGCGGCTAACACCGGGGAGCTGTTTTTT.

This chain links TRBV9 with TRBJ1-6; D is perhaps TRBD1 (6 bases). The CDR3 spans 13 residues. Germline V gene lookup returns CDR1 SGDLS and CDR2 YYNGEE. V lost 4 bases and J 9 bases, leaving 11 bases between the germline ends. CDR3 in DNA: TGTGCCAGCAGCTCCGGGGGCTCTTCACCCCTCCACTTT. This encodes CASSSGGSSPLHF.

This clonotype has a count of ten or more. The chain has TRBV18 and TRBJ2-7; D not resolved. Germline-derived CDR1 and CDR2 are KGHSH and LQKENI. The V and J ends lost 2 bases and 5 bases respectively, with 7 bases between them. This CDR3 has 12 residues. CDR3 residues: CASSPVRDEQYF. CDR3 nucleotide sequence: TGTGCCAGCTCACCAGTCAGAGACGAGCAGTACTTC. Looking up the rest from reference TRBV18 and TRBJ2-7 gives the full variable domain: NAGVMQNPRHLVRRRGQEARLRCSPMKGHSHVYWYRQLPEEGLKFMVYLQKENIIDESGMPKERFSAEFPKEGPSILRIQQVVRGDSAAYFCASSPVRDEQYFGPGTRLTVT.

There are many counts of this clonotype. The genes are TRBV20-1 and TRBJ2-1; D not certain. V lost 0 bases and J lost 3, with 12 bases in between. From germline, CDR1 is DFQATT and CDR2 SNEGSKA (reference sequence). The CDR3 is 15 amino acids. In nucleotides, the CDR3 is TGCAGTGCTAGAGATCTCCGGACCCACTACAATGAGCAGTTCTTC. Encoded protein: CSARDLRTHYNEQFF.

This clonotype was counted only a few times. The J gene is TRBJ2-4, the V gene TRBV6-1; D is possibly TRBD2 (5 bases). CDR3 length: 16 residues. Germline V gives CDR1 MNHNS, CDR2 SASEGT. With 2 bases removed from V and 0 bases from J, the gap between germline ends came to 11 bases. CDR3 DNA sequence: TGTGCCAGCAGTGAAATCTCGGCGGGAGCCAAAAACATTCAGTACTTC. It yields the protein CASSEISAGAKNIQYF.

This clonotype was detected only a few times. The chain joins TRBV12-3 or TRBV12-4 to TRBJ2-2; no reliable D call. V dropped 6 bases and J dropped 6 bases, with 11 bases sitting between them. The CDR3 is 13 residues long. CDR3 residues: CASRILESGELFF. Written as DNA, the CDR3 is TGTGCCAGCAGGATCCTGGAGTCCGGGGAGCTGTTTTTT.

This clonotype was observed a handful of times. This chain joins TRBV7-6 and TRBJ2-7; no firm D call. The germline V gene has CDR1 SGHVS and CDR2 FNYEAQ. The ends were cut back, 0 bases at V and 5 bases at J, with 11 bases in the middle. This CDR3 comprises 14 residues. The CDR3 here is CASSLAVGTNEQYF. As DNA, the CDR3 is TGTGCCAGCAGCTTAGCGGTCGGCACGAACGAGCAGTACTTC.

The V and J genes are TRBV7-2 and TRBJ2-1; 8 positions match TRBD1. Germline-derived CDR1 and CDR2 are SGHTA and FQGNSA. With V trimmed by 5 bases and J by 7 bases, 10 bases remained unmatched. The CDR3 spans 15 residues. DNA of the CDR3: TGTGCCAGCAGCCGACAGGGGAGGTTCGGGAATGAGCAGTTCTTC. It is translated as CASSRQGRFGNEQFF.

This clonotype was counted ten times or more. J is TRBJ2-7 and V is TRBV20-1; 7 bases line up with TRBD2. The junction had 13 bases not matched to a gene; V was cut back by 2 bases and J by 3 bases. This CDR3 has 16 amino acids. CDR1 and CDR2 (germline): DFQATT, SNEGSKA (reference sequence). As DNA, the CDR3 is TGCAGTGCTAGACCGGAACTAGCGTCCCTTAACTACGAGCAGTACTTC. Protein: CSARPELASLNYEQYF.

This chain joins TRBV28 and TRBJ2-5; 8 bases align to TRBD2. This CDR3 is 16 amino acids long. V was pared by 4 bases and J by 1 base, with 8 bases of the junction left unmatched. Germline lookup yields CDR1 MDHEN and CDR2 SYDVKM. The CDR3 DNA reads as TGTGCCAGCAGTTCTTGGCTAGCGGGTGTCCAAGAGACCCAGTACTTC. This codes for CASSSWLAGVQETQYF.

The rearrangement joins TRBV9 to TRBJ2-3; 11 bases map to TRBD2. The CDR3 totals 18 residues. V was pared by 0 bases and J by 2 bases, with 8 bases of the junction left unmatched. The V gene's germline CDR1 is SGDLS and CDR2 YYNGEE. The CDR3: CASSVGRASGGFTDTQYF. The CDR3 bases are TGTGCCAGCAGCGTAGGCCGGGCTAGCGGGGGGTTCACAGATACGCAGTATTTT.

The chain employs TRBV4-3 and TRBJ1-2; the D gene is possibly TRBD1 (6 bases). The germline V and J ends were trimmed by 0 bases and 3 bases, with 14 bases remaining between them. Germline V CDR1 and CDR2: LGHNA, YSLEER. The CDR3 has 16 residues. In nucleotides, the CDR3 is TGCGCCAGCAGCCAAGAAGGCAGGGGCTACTACTATGGCTACACCTTC. Translation gives CASSQEGRGYYYGYTF.